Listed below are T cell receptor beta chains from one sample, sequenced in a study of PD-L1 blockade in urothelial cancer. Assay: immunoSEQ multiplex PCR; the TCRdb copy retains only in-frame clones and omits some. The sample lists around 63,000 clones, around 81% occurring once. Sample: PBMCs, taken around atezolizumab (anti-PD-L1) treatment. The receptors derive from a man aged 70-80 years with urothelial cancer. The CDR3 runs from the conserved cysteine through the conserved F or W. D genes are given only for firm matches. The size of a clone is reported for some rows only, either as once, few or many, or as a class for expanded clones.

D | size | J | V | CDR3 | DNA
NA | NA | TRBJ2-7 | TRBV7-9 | CASSQGTHFYEQYF | TGTGCCAGCAGCCAAGGGACACATTTTTACGAGCAGTACTTC
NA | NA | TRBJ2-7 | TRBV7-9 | CASSLDTYEQYF | TGTGCCAGCAGCTTAGATACCTACGAGCAGTACTTC
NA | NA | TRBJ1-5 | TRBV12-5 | CASGLGGESQPQHF | TGTGCTAGTGGCCTAGGCGGGGAGAGTCAGCCCCAGCATTTT
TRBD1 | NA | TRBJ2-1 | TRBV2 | CASSDGTGRLNEQFF | TGTGCCAGCAGTGATGGGACAGGGAGACTCAATGAGCAGTTCTTC
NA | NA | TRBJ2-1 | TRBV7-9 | CASSLAQGNREQFF | TGTGCCAGCAGCTTAGCGCAGGGTAATCGTGAGCAGTTCTTC
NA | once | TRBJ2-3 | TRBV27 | CASRPGHKTDTQYF | TGTGCCAGTCGGCCGGGACATAAAACAGATACGCAGTATTTT
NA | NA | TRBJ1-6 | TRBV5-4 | CASSGIPGRSYNSPLHF | TGTGCCAGCAGCGGAATCCCCGGGAGGTCCTATAATTCACCCCTCCACTTT
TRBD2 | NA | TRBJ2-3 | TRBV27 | CASRLGSSGSLPTDTQYF | TGTGCCAGCCGCCTCGGGAGTAGCGGGTCCCTTCCCACAGATACGCAGTATTTT
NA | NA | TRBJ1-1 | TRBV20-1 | CSSTLNTEAFF | TGCAGCAGTACACTGAACACTGAAGCTTTCTTT
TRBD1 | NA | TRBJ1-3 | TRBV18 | CASSLTGAMRGNTIYF | TGTGCCAGCTCACTGACAGGGGCTATGCGTGGAAACACCATATATTTT
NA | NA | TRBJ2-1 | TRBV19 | CASLGGVEQFF | TGTGCCAGTCTCGGTGGTGTTGAGCAGTTCTTC
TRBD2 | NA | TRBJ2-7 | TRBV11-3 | CASSLAAGGVYEQYF | TGTGCCAGCAGCTTAGCAGCGGGAGGTGTCTACGAGCAGTACTTC
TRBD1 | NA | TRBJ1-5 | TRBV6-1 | CASSETGGAQPQHF | TGTGCCAGCAGCGAAACAGGGGGGGCGCAGCCCCAGCATTTT
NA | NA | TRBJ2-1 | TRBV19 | CASSITSRRANNEQFF | TGTGCCAGTAGTATTACTAGCAGGCGGGCAAACAATGAGCAGTTCTTC
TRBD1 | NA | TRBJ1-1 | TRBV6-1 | CASSNPGQGKTEAFF | TGTGCCAGCAGTAATCCGGGACAGGGGAAGACTGAAGCTTTCTTT
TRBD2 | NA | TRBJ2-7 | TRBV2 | CASSGLAGNEQYF | TGTGCCAGCAGTGGACTAGCGGGAAACGAGCAGTACTTC
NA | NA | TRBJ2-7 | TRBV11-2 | CASSLGQGPGEQYF | TGTGCCAGCAGCTTGGGGCAGGGGCCGGGCGAGCAGTACTTC
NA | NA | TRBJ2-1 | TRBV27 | CGAGLNNEQFF | TGTGGCGCGGGGCTCAACAATGAGCAGTTCTTC
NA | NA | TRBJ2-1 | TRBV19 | CASSPTHSALVSYNEQFF | TGTGCCAGTAGTCCAACCCACTCAGCGCTCGTCTCCTACAATGAGCAGTTCTTC
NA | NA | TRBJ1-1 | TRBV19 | CASSIDQATNTEAFF | TGTGCCAGTAGTATCGATCAGGCTACGAACACTGAAGCTTTCTTT
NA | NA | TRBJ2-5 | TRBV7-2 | CASSLNRVGETQYF | TGTGCCAGCAGCTTAAACAGGGTAGGGGAGACCCAGTACTTC
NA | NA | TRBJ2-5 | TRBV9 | CASSVDRGGTQETQYF | TGTGCCAGCAGCGTAGATAGGGGTGGGACACAAGAGACCCAGTACTTC
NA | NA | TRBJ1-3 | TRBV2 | CASEQGHSGNTIYF | TGTGCCAGCGAACAGGGCCATAGCGGAAACACCATATATTTT
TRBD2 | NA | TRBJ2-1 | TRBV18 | CASSPPMAGAVNEQFF | TGTGCCAGCTCACCACCGATGGCGGGAGCAGTCAATGAGCAGTTCTTC
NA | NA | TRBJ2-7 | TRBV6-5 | CASSYNVGGSYEQYF | TGTGCCAGCAGTTATAACGTAGGGGGTTCCTACGAGCAGTACTTC
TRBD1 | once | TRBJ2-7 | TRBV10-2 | CASSRDRESYEQYF | TGCGCCAGCTCCCGGGACAGGGAATCCTACGAGCAGTACTTC